This T cell receptor beta chain stems from a study of blood T cell repertoires in COVID-19 (dated by TCRdb to the early 2020s). Background on the whole study: The collaborator samples originated in the United States, Italy and Spain and spanned the acute and convalescent phases of COVID-19. The prospective study material was composed of cDNA or gDNA derived from T cells, B-cell-depleted T cells, or PBMCs. Deeply sampled blood TCRbeta repertoires from subjects exposed to, actively infected with, or recovered from COVID-19 were included in the dataset. The repertoires were released in a freely available public database intended as a resource for research on the immune response to SARS-CoV-2. The samples were drawn from the first 160 participants of the ongoing ImmuneRACE study and from under 1,500 subjects provided by 6 global collaborators. Sample metadata almost always included a de-identified subject ID, COVID-19 status, age in years and sex. Where available, HLA class I and class II types were obtained from metadata supplied by the sample provider rather than from assay-based typing. What the research found in general, with its limitations: How much clinical and demographic metadata was included differed by source and by participant, and the metadata was provided uncurated.

At one collaborating source in Seattle, patients were enrolled during active infection and were followed longitudinally through the course of disease. The collaborating institutions used their own protocols to collect whole blood in K2EDTA tubes. For TCRbeta analysis, collaborators shipped samples in one of three forms: frozen whole blood, isolated PBMCs, or DNA extracted from either of those sample types. Of note for this clone: No cognate antigen has been identified for it. Nothing much larger sits one base from this clone, and base qualities are not available.

The immunoSEQ Assay, a bias-controlled multiplex PCR, was used to amplify TCRbeta CDR3 regions from genomic DNA. As for the authors' bioinformatics: Nucleated cell counts per sample were estimated from amplification of reference gene primers within the assay. To quantify the absolute abundance of each unique TCRbeta CDR3 rearrangement, sequence reads were collapsed and filtered. For each sample, productive Simpson clonality was calculated as the square root of Simpson's diversity index across productive rearrangements. TCRdb re-hosts the immuneACCESS table, in-frame sequences only. Its copies lack some clones; in the studies checked, an unresolved V gene accounts for under half of them, and the cause for the rest is not known. V, J and clone size are taken as reported in that table, and D and trimming were inferred from the DNA itself. This sample gives about 230,000 clones in total; under 90% of them show up just once. Around a tenth of the sample is taken by the ten largest.

The specimen sequenced was peripheral blood. This clonotype was sampled from a man between 50 and 59 years old with COVID-19, enrolled during active disease.

The DNA sequence is TGTGCCAGCAGCCATTCTCAGGGACTGAACACCGGGGAGCTGTTTTTT. This yields the protein CASSHSQGLNTGELFF. Here the chain combines TRBV3-1 (or the pseudogene TRBV3-2) and TRBJ2-2; D gene: possibly TRBD2, on 6 matching bases. Sequences LGHDT (CDR1) and YNNKEL (CDR2) are obtained from the germline V gene (reference sequence). Counted from cysteine to phenylalanine, this CDR3 has 16 amino acids. Just the 48-base CDR3 DNA is kept, in frame starting at base 1. V loses 3 bases of germline sequence and J loses 1 base, and the interval between the two ends is 12 bases.